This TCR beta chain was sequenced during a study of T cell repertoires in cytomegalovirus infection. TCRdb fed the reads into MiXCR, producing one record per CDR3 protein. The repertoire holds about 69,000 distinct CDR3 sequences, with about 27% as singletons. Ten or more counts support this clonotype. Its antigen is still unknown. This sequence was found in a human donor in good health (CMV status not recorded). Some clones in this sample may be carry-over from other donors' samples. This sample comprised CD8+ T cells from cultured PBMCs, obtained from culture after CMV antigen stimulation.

The CDR3 DNA sequence: TGTGCCAGCAGCCCTAACTCTGGACTAGCGGGTCCCTACGAGCAGTACTTC. It yields the protein CASSPNSGLAGPYEQYF. This chain connects TRBV5-4 to TRBJ2-7; 11 bases are a match to TRBD2. Unmatched junction bases numbered 11, after V lost 4 bases and J lost 2 bases. The CDR3 is 17 amino acids. Germline values: CDR1 SGHNT, CDR2 YYREEE (reference sequence).